The 7 T cell receptor beta chains below all came from one sample that was sequenced in a study of T cells after yellow fever vaccination. A single record per CDR3 protein comes from TCRdb applying MiXCR to the 5' RACE reads. The sample includes about 550,000 distinct CDR3 sequences, about a fifth of them seen just once. Here the sequenced sample was PBMCs, taken 15 days after the yellow fever booster vaccination. The receptors originated from a man aged 25 to 45 who received the YFV17D yellow fever vaccine.

This clonotype was detected a few times. This rearrangement joins TRBV20-1 to TRBJ2-4; TRBD2 is a possible D gene (5 bases). Trimming pared 0 bases from V and 5 bases from J, leaving 8 bases between. Germline loops: CDR1 DFQATT, CDR2 SNEGSKA (reference sequence). The length of the CDR3 is 13 residues. The CDR3 nucleotides are TGCAGTGCTAGAGATATGAGGGAAAACATTCAGTACTTC. Its protein product is CSARDMRENIQYF.

V is TRBV20-1 and J is TRBJ2-1; TRBD1 aligns across 7 bases. CDR1 DFQATT and CDR2 SNEGSKA come from the germline V gene (reference sequence). Trimming at V came to 0 bases and at J to 7 bases, leaving 9 bases not matched to a gene. The CDR3 is 15 amino acids. The CDR3 here is CSARDQNRGGNEQFF. The DNA of the CDR3 is TGCAGTGCTAGAGATCAAAACAGGGGTGGGAATGAGCAGTTCTTC.

This chain connects TRBV20-1 to TRBJ2-3, with 12 bases fitting TRBD1. The V segment lost 5 bases and the J segment 4 bases; nucleotides outside the gene matches: 7. The CDR3 contains 15 residues. From germline, CDR1 is DFQATT and CDR2 SNEGSKA (reference sequence). The CDR3 sequence: CSAADGDRGPDTQYF. In DNA, the CDR3 is TGCAGTGCTGCCGACGGGGACAGGGGGCCAGATACGCAGTATTTT.

This clonotype was observed at least ten times. This chain joins TRBV7-2 and TRBJ2-5; D is perhaps TRBD2 (6 bases). V was clipped by 6 bases and J by 1 base, with 12 bases between them. CDR1 is SGHTA and CDR2 is FQGNSA in the germline V gene. The CDR3 has 14 residues. The CDR3 is CASSYGRSQETQYF. The DNA for the CDR3 is TGTGCCAGCAGTTACGGGAGAAGCCAAGAGACCCAGTACTTC.

The V gene is TRBV11-2, the J gene TRBJ2-3, with 12 bases aligning to TRBD2. The CDR3 loop spans 18 amino acids. Looked up from germline, CDR1 is SGHAT and CDR2 is FQNNGV. With V trimmed by 5 bases and J by 4 bases, 13 bases remained unmatched. The CDR3 is CASSAQGPGLAGSDTQYF. The CDR3 DNA sequence: TGTGCCAGCAGCGCTCAGGGACCGGGACTAGCGGGTTCAGATACGCAGTATTTT. The full variable domain, rest sourced from reference TRBV11-2 and TRBJ2-3, is EAGVAQSPRYKIIEKRQSVAFWCNPISGHATLYWYQQILGQGPKLLIQFQNNGVVDDSQLPKDRFSAERLKGVDSTLKIQPAKLEDSAVYLCASSAQGPGLAGSDTQYFGPGTRLTVL.

The rearrangement uses TRBV7-2 and TRBJ2-3; 7 bases are a match to TRBD2. Looked up from germline, CDR1 is SGHTA and CDR2 is FQGNSA. The CDR3 loop spans 14 amino acids. Losses at the gene ends were 6 bases for V and 2 bases for J; bases not matched to a gene: 5. CDR3 residues: CASSFSGPTDTQYF. The CDR3 DNA is TGTGCCAGCAGTTTTAGCGGGCCCACAGATACGCAGTATTTT.

The DNA for the CDR3 is TGCGCCAGCGGGGAAGATATGCCGGAGACCCAGTACTTC. Amino acids: CASGEDMPETQYF. The V gene is TRBV5-1, the J gene TRBJ2-5; no clear D. The CDR3 totals 13 residues. Between the trimmed V and J ends, which lost 7 bases and 5 bases, there was a span of 15 bases. Looked up from germline, CDR1 is SGHRS and CDR2 is YFSETQ. The full variable domain, its missing parts supplied by reference TRBV5-1 and TRBJ2-5, is KAGVTQTPRYLIKTRGQQVTLSCSPISGHRSVSWYQQTPGQGLQFLFEYFSETQRNKGNFPGRFSGRQFSNSRSEMNVSTLELGDSALYLCASGEDMPETQYFGPGTRLLVL.